This T cell receptor beta chain was retrieved from a study of blood T cell repertoires in COVID-19. Background on the study: COVID-19 samples, acute and convalescent, were from the United States, Italy and Spain. Sources were T cells, B-cell-depleted T cells, or PBMCs; the material itself was cDNA or gDNA.

This CDR3 contains 14 residues. Trimming left V 2 bases short and J 1 base short, with 9 bases between. Germline lookup yields CDR1 SGHDT and CDR2 YYEEEE. Original handling: Researchers report that nucleated cell counts were estimated from reference gene primer amplification. The method was immunoSEQ multiplex PCR; TCRdb's version includes in-frame clones alone and lacks a portion of them. V and J calls and clone size are those listed in that table; D and trimming were worked out from the DNA. The data contain fewer than 200,000 clones, around 79% of them singletons. Input material: peripheral blood. The chain links TRBV5-6 to TRBJ1-2, with D tentatively TRBD1 (5 bases). This sequence was found in a woman aged 70-85 years with acute or convalescent COVID-19. CDR3 nucleotides: TGTGCCAGCAGCTTCCCCCAGGGTAACTATGGCTACACCTTC. Its protein is CASSFPQGNYGYTF.